The sequence of this TCR beta chain was determined in a study of blood T cell repertoires in COVID-19. Overall study context: Samples taken during acute and convalescent COVID-19 were collected in the United States, Italy and Spain. T cells, B-cell-depleted T cells, or PBMCs provided the cDNA or gDNA that served as material.

The germline CDR1 and CDR2 sequences are KGHDR and SFDVKD. The CDR3 loop spans 13 amino acids. Trimming left V 5 bases short and J 4 bases short, with 9 bases between. This clone appeared once. As originally analysed: How many nucleated cells were present was estimated from reference gene primer amplification. The assay was immunoSEQ multiplex PCR, and TCRdb's table has in-frame clones only and misses some. V, J and clone size are those of that table, while D and trimming were read from the DNA. The table has over 130,000 clones, roughly 90% seen once; the top ten hold approximately 4.1%. Sequenced: peripheral blood. The chain uses TRBV24-1 and TRBJ2-3; D is perhaps TRBD2 (7 bases). This TCR came from a woman aged 55-70 years with active or convalescent COVID-19. DNA of the CDR3: TGTGCCACCAGTGCGGGGGGCGCAGATACGCAGTATTTT. This sequence encodes CATSAGGADTQYF.